This note documents a single T cell receptor (beta chain) sequence. This entry belongs to a study of blood T cell repertoires in COVID-19. Study as a whole: From the United States, Italy and Spain came samples of acute and convalescent COVID-19.

Original analysis: Estimates of nucleated cell counts were drawn from the amplification of reference gene primers. Assay used: immunoSEQ multiplex PCR; TCRdb lists only in-frame clones, some missing. D and trimming were read from the DNA, whereas the V and J calls and clone size are those reported in that table. The repertoire holds roughly 190,000 clones, with around 80% as singletons. The CDR3 extends over 15 amino acids. Trimming cost V 7 bases and J 2 bases; bases outside gene matches: 8. Germline assignment: CDR1 MDHEN and CDR2 SYDVKM. The source material was peripheral blood. The chain employs TRBV28 and TRBJ2-7; 10 positions agree with TRBD2. The receptor was derived from a man aged 25-45 years with active or convalescent COVID-19. The CDR3 sequence is CASTSIAGGAYEQYV. The DNA of the CDR3 is TGTGCCAGCACCTCCATAGCGGGGGGTGCCTACGAGCAGTACGTC.